This T cell receptor beta chain was retrieved from a study of cytomegalovirus exposure and HLA in healthy donors. Study-wide results and caveats: One variant, a missense change in DCLRE1C, was linked in a later analysis to TCR beta V- and J-gene trimming.

J was trimmed by 4 bases and V by 6 bases; bases with no gene match: 14. Germline values: CDR1 SQVTM, CDR2 ANQGSEA. This CDR3 spans 16 amino acids. The PCR employed 60 Vbeta primers together with 13 Jbeta primers. Produced via immunoSEQ multiplex PCR; TCRdb's table is partial and in-frame only. Its table lists approximately 100,000 clones. Note on this clone: Its specificity is unknown.

The V gene is TRBV29-1, the J gene TRBJ1-1; the match to TRBD1 covers 10 bases. Sequencing was performed on PBMCs. The clonotype originates from a man aged 45-60 years in good health and CMV-seronegative. The CDR3 DNA reads as TGCAGCGTCCTCGGGGGACAGGGGCTTTCGATCACTGAAGCTTTCTTT. Amino acids: CSVLGGQGLSITEAFF.